The 14 T cell receptor beta chains reported below all come from one sample, sequenced in a study of PD-L1 blockade in urothelial cancer. Produced via immunoSEQ multiplex PCR; TCRdb's table is partial and in-frame only. The data contain around 130,000 clones, approximately 88% of them singletons. Time point described: pretreatment peripheral blood. Sequencing was performed on PBMCs, taken around atezolizumab (anti-PD-L1) treatment. The receptors derive from a man aged 50-59 years with urothelial cancer.

The chain is built from TRBV27 and TRBJ2-3, with 11 bases lining up with TRBD2. The CDR3 extends over 18 amino acids. J was trimmed by 5 bases and V by 4 bases; bases with no gene match: 14. Germline CDR1 reads MNHEY; CDR2 reads SMNVEV (reference sequence). The CDR3 nucleotides read TGTGCCAGCAGTTCTACTGTGCTAGCGGGAGGTAGGGTAGATACGCAGTATTTT. Encoded protein: CASSSTVLAGGRVDTQYF.

The chain recombines TRBV20-1 with TRBJ1-6, with 7 bases matching TRBD1. Germline CDR1 is DFQATT and CDR2 is SNEGSKA (reference sequence). The length of the CDR3 is 11 residues. Germline trimming cut 7 bases from V and 7 bases from J; bases unmatched to any gene: 1. The CDR3 DNA follows: TGCAGTGGACAGGGAAATTCACCCCTCCACTTT. Its protein is CSGQGNSPLHF.

The chain links TRBV28 to TRBJ1-3; 10 bases line up with TRBD1. Trimming at V came to 3 bases and at J to 7 bases, leaving 12 bases not matched to a gene. Germline V gene lookup returns CDR1 MDHEN and CDR2 SYDVKM. The CDR3 spans 17 residues. This CDR3 is CASSFNRWTGGSNTIYF. DNA for the CDR3: TGTGCCAGCAGTTTTAATCGGTGGACAGGGGGGAGCAACACCATATATTTT.

The chain couples TRBV5-7 to TRBJ1-5; perhaps TRBD1 as D (6 bases). TRBV5-7 is given ORF status, its function remaining uncertain. This CDR3 has 17 amino acids. The V end lost 4 bases, the J end lost 0 bases, and 17 bases lay between the germline ends. The CDR3 here is CASSGRTELYSNQPQHF. The CDR3 nucleotides are TGTGCCAGCAGCGGACGGACAGAGCTTTATAGCAATCAGCCCCAGCATTTT.

The V and J genes are TRBV5-1 and TRBJ1-1, with unresolved D. The length of the CDR3 is 14 residues. Trimming pared 1 base from V and 1 base from J, leaving 8 bases between. Germline V gene sequence: CDR1 SGHRS, CDR2 YFSETQ. The CDR3 coding sequence is TGCGCCAGCAGCTTGACCAGGTCGAACACTGAAGCTTTCTTT. This gives the protein CASSLTRSNTEAFF.

This sequence joins TRBV5-4 and TRBJ2-7, with 7 bases identical to TRBD2. The CDR3 is 14 amino acids. Germline-derived CDR1 and CDR2 are SGHNT and YYREEE (reference sequence). V lost 4 bases and J lost 0; bases outside the gene matches: 4. CDR3 residues: CASSIGGTSYEQYF. The CDR3 coding sequence is TGTGCCAGCAGCATCGGGGGGACCTCCTACGAGCAGTACTTC. Combining the CDR3 with reference TRBV5-4 and TRBJ2-7 gives the whole variable domain ETGVTQSPTHLIKTRGQQVTLRCSSQSGHNTVSWYQQALGQGPQFIFQYYREEENGRGNFPPRFSGLQFPNYSSELNVNALELDDSALYLCASSIGGTSYEQYFGPGTRLTVT.

This chain uses TRBV27 with TRBJ2-5; a possible D gene is TRBD1 (5 bases). Trimming removed 5 bases at V and 0 bases at J, with 16 bases between. This CDR3 is built from 16 residues. CDR1 and CDR2 from the germline V gene are MNHEY and SMNVEV (reference sequence). CDR3 in amino acids: CASSRQYAAYQETQYF. CDR3 bases: TGTGCCAGCAGTCGACAGTATGCAGCGTACCAAGAGACCCAGTACTTC.

The gene calls are TRBV30 and TRBJ1-4, with unresolved D. Germline loops: CDR1 GTSNPN, CDR2 SVGIG (reference sequence). The CDR3 spans 14 residues. V lost 1 base, J lost 6 bases, and 12 bases lay in between. CDR3 loop: CAWSAGNGYEKLFF. CDR3 nucleotide sequence: TGTGCCTGGAGTGCTGGTAACGGTTATGAAAAACTGTTTTTT.

This clone was counted a single time. The chain couples TRBV29-1 to TRBJ2-7; 11 bases fit TRBD1. The CDR3 is made up of 14 amino acids. V gave up 6 bases and J gave up 5 bases; unmatched junction bases: 9. Germline V gene data show CDR1 as SQVTM and CDR2 as ANQGSEA. The chain's CDR3 is CSVGTGGRLNEQYF. Written as DNA, the CDR3 is TGCAGCGTGGGGACAGGGGGGCGCCTCAACGAGCAGTACTTC.

The chain couples TRBV5-4 to TRBJ2-2, with TRBD1 matching 8 bases. V lost 5 bases to trimming and J lost 6 bases; unmatched junction nucleotides: 9. The V gene's germline CDR1 is SGHNT and CDR2 YYREEE (reference sequence). This CDR3 spans 15 amino acids. The CDR3 DNA sequence: TGTGCCAGCAGTGGACGGACAGGGCAGGCCGGGGAGCTGTTTTTT. Translated: CASSGRTGQAGELFF. Complete variable domain (other parts from reference TRBV5-4 and TRBJ2-2): ETGVTQSPTHLIKTRGQQVTLRCSSQSGHNTVSWYQQALGQGPQFIFQYYREEENGRGNFPPRFSGLQFPNYSSELNVNALELDDSALYLCASSGRTGQAGELFFGEGSRLTVL.

The chain has TRBV19 and TRBJ1-2; a possible D gene is TRBD1 (5 bases). In germline, CDR1 is LNHDA, CDR2 SQIVND (reference sequence). V shed 1 base and J shed 4 bases, with 7 bases lying between them. This CDR3 comprises 13 residues. The DNA for the CDR3 is TGTGCCAGTAGTATAGCCAGGGCCTATGGCTACACCTTC. Protein sequence: CASSIARAYGYTF.

This chain connects TRBV30 to TRBJ2-3; 13 bases align to TRBD2. Germline CDR1 GTSNPN, CDR2 SVGIG (reference sequence). The CDR3 is 15 amino acids. The ends lost 4 bases at V and 4 bases at J; junction bases unmatched: 5. In DNA, the CDR3 is TGTGCCTGGATCTGGACTAGCGGGAGCTCAGATACGCAGTATTTT. It specifies CAWIWTSGSSDTQYF.

In its sample, this clone was seen a few times. The V call is TRBV10-3, the J call TRBJ2-2; possibly TRBD2 for D (5 bases). V lost 4 bases, J lost 6 bases, and 9 bases lay in between. The CDR3 is made up of 13 amino acids. CDR1 is ENHRY, CDR2 SYGVKD, per germline. In DNA, the CDR3 is TGTGCCATCAGTGTCTTCGGGGCCGGGGAGCTGTTTTTT. Translated, it gives CAISVFGAGELFF.

A few counts support this clone. This chain joins TRBV28 and TRBJ2-7, with 10 positions matching TRBD2. The germline V gene has CDR1 MDHEN and CDR2 SYDVKM. The V segment lost 6 bases and the J segment 4 bases; nucleotides outside the gene matches: 3. The CDR3 contains 13 residues. The CDR3 DNA reads as TGTGCCAGCAGACCACTAGCGGGATACGAGCAGTACTTC. This encodes CASRPLAGYEQYF.